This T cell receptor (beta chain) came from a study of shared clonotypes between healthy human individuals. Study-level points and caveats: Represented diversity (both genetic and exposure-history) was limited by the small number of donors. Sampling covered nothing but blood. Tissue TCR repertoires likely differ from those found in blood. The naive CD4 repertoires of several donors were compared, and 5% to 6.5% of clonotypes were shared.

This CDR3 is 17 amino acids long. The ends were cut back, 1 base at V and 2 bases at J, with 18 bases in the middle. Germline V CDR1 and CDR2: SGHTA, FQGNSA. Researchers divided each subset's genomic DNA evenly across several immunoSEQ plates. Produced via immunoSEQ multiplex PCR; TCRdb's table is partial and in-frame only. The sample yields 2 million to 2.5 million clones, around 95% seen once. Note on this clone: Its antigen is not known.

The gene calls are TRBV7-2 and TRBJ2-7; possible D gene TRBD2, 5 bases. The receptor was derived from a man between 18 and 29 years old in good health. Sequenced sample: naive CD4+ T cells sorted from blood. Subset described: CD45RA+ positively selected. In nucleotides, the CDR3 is TGTGCCAGCAGCTTAGAATCCGGCTTGACTAACCCCTACGAGCAGTACTTC. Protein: CASSLESGLTNPYEQYF.